This TCR beta chain was identified in a study of PD-1 blockade in classical Hodgkin lymphoma. Study findings and constraints: Complete responders' diversity at baseline resembled that of newly diagnosed patients. Anyone who began nivolumab under 1 year after ASCT was excluded. Reported findings placed baseline TCR diversity lower in newly diagnosed patients (compared with healthy donors).

For this clone: Antigen: not known.

Time point indicated: cycle 4 day 1 (C4D1), after less than 7 weeks of nivolumab. Each patient's relapse followed autologous stem cell transplantation, and brentuximab vedotin exposure varied. CDR3 length: 15 residues. V trimming: 2 bases; J trimming: 3 bases; junction bases outside the gene matches: 6. Germline V gene data show CDR1 as MNHEY and CDR2 as SVGAGI. Assay used: immunoSEQ multiplex PCR; TCRdb lists only in-frame clones, some missing. The sample has about 24,000 clones, under 75% seen once. This chain links TRBV6-5 with TRBJ2-5; 7 nucleotides line up with TRBD2. Sequences were derived from peripheral blood mononuclear cells (PBMCs), sampled before the fourth cycle of nivolumab. The TCR comes from a human donor with classical Hodgkin lymphoma. The DNA for the CDR3 is TGTGCCAGCAGTTACGGGGGGGGGATCAAAGAGACCCAGTACTTC. As protein: CASSYGGGIKETQYF.